This passage covers 8 T cell receptor beta chains from one sample sequenced in a study of PD-1 blockade in classical Hodgkin lymphoma. Every single patient, without exception, relapsed after autologous stem cell transplantation, and brentuximab vedotin exposure varied. The method was immunoSEQ multiplex PCR; TCRdb's version includes in-frame clones alone and lacks a portion of them. This table holds roughly 140,000 clones, approximately 72% found once. The sequencing used peripheral blood mononuclear cells (PBMCs), collected before the second cycle of nivolumab. The origin of the receptors is a human donor with classical Hodgkin lymphoma.

The chain employs TRBV7-2 and TRBJ1-1, with a weak D call TRBD1 (5 bases). The germline V and J ends were trimmed by 10 bases and 7 bases, with 19 bases remaining between them. Germline V gene sequence: CDR1 SGHTA, CDR2 FQGNSA. The CDR3 runs 13 residues. CDR3 DNA sequence: TGTGCCAACTCCATACTAAAGGGGAATGAAGCTTTCTTT. Translation gives CANSILKGNEAFF.

This chain joins TRBV6-5 and TRBJ2-7, with a weak D call TRBD2 (8 bases). Trimming left V 6 bases short and J 4 bases short, with 19 bases between. Per germline, CDR1 MNHEY and CDR2 SVGAGI. CDR3 length: 15 amino acids. The CDR3 here is CASRYPGGGRYEQYF. CDR3 DNA: TGTGCCAGCAGGTACCCGGGAGGGGGCCGGTACGAGCAGTACTTC.

This clone was detected ten times or more. V gene TRBV27 combines with J gene TRBJ1-2; 8 bases fit TRBD1. CDR1 is MNHEY and CDR2 is SMNVEV in the germline V gene (reference sequence). V shed 5 bases, J shed 8 bases, and the junction held 10 bases outside the gene matches. CDR3 size: 14 residues. CDR3 bases: TGTGCCAGCAGTCCAATGGACAGGGTGAAGGGCTACACCTTC. As protein: CASSPMDRVKGYTF.

This rearrangement joins TRBV2 to TRBJ1-5; D is undetermined. The CDR3 runs to 16 residues. Germline CDR1 is SNHLY and CDR2 is FYNNEI. Trimming took off 0 bases at V and 0 bases at J, with 9 bases between the two ends. CDR3 residues: CASSEAPRYSNQPQHF. The CDR3 nucleotides are TGTGCCAGCAGTGAAGCCCCCCGGTATAGCAATCAGCCCCAGCATTTT.

For this clone: At one boundary the junction diverges from the germline segment, which might be a read error. The genes are TRBV5-4 and TRBJ2-7, with 10 bases aligning to TRBD1. The CDR3 totals 15 residues. Germline V gene sequence: CDR1 SGHNT, CDR2 YYREEE (reference sequence). The DNA for the CDR3 is TGCGCCAGCAGCCAAGATGGACAGGGGGACTACGAGCAGTACTTC. Translating gives CASSQDGQGDYEQYF.

V is TRBV7-3 and J is TRBJ2-5; the D gene is possibly TRBD1 (5 bases). V lost 4 bases and J 1 base, leaving 7 bases between the germline ends. This CDR3 spans 13 amino acids. Germline V gene lookup returns CDR1 SGHTA and CDR2 FQGTGA. The DNA of the CDR3 is TGTGCCAGCAGCTGGGGCGCCCAAGAGACCCAGTACTTC. This gives the protein CASSWGAQETQYF.

The rearrangement uses TRBV6-5 and TRBJ1-2, with no clear D. Germline V gene lookup returns CDR1 MNHEY and CDR2 SVGAGI. The V gene lost 2 bases and the J gene lost 7 bases, with 17 bases spanning the gap. The CDR3 runs 15 residues. CDR3 in amino acids: CASSYAGVGAGGYTF. In DNA form, the CDR3 reads TGTGCCAGCAGTTACGCCGGGGTGGGTGCCGGTGGCTACACCTTC.

The chain employs TRBV5-1 and TRBJ2-3; D not resolved. In germline, CDR1 is SGHRS, CDR2 YFSETQ. The V end lost 0 bases, the J end lost 1 base, and 9 bases lay between the germline ends. The CDR3 spans 15 residues. CDR3 sequence (DNA): TGCGCCAGCAGCTTGGTATTCCGAGGCACAGATACGCAGTATTTT. Translation: CASSLVFRGTDTQYF.